Here is one T cell receptor beta chain with its context. This specimen comes from a study of blood T cell repertoires in COVID-19. Study background: The study drew acute and convalescent COVID-19 samples from the United States, Italy and Spain.

All enrollees were roughly 18 to 95 years old and from roughly 22 US areas. The CDR3 has 15 amino acids. The V end was cut by 0 bases, the J end by 7 bases, with 11 bases between. The germline CDR1 and CDR2 sequences are SGHKS and YYEKEE (reference sequence). In the authors' workflow: Reference gene primer amplification gave nucleated cell count estimates. Profiled with immunoSEQ multiplex PCR; TCRdb holds only in-frame clones, not every one. D and trimming were read from the DNA, whereas the V and J calls and clone size are those reported in that table. The table shows roughly 430,000 clones, with approximately 88% occurring only once.

The sequenced sample was PBMCs or T cells enriched from blood (not recorded which). The chain joins TRBV5-5 to TRBJ1-6; D remains ambiguous. The receptor was isolated from a woman aged 40 to 50 with acute COVID-19. This CDR3 is CASSLGVPGNSPLHF. The CDR3 DNA sequence: TGTGCCAGCAGCTTGGGGGTCCCAGGAAATTCACCCCTCCACTTT.